Listed below are T cell receptor beta chains from one sample, sequenced in a study of cytomegalovirus exposure and HLA in healthy donors. This table comes from immunoSEQ multiplex PCR, and its TCRdb copy is limited to in-frame clones, with some not included. Seen here are 200,000 to 300,000 clones, approximately 87% observed once, and the top ten hold about 2.5%. Material for sequencing was PBMCs. All receptors derive from a man between 18 and 29 years old in good health and CMV-seronegative. Each CDR3 is given with its conserved first and last residue. Fields, in order: V gene, J gene, clone size, D gene, CDR3 DNA, CDR3 protein. D genes are given only for firm matches. Some rows mark clone size as missing; the rest say once, few, many or name a class of expanded clone.

V: TRBV5-4; J: TRBJ2-2; size: -; D: -; DNA: TGTGCCAGCAGCTCAACAGGGACCACCGGGGAGCTGTTTTTT; CDR3: CASSSTGTTGELFF
V: TRBV7-9; J: TRBJ2-7; size: -; D: -; DNA: TGTGCCAGCAGTTATCTCACACATCCCCTCGAGCAGTACTTC; CDR3: CASSYLTHPLEQYF
V: TRBV10-3; J: TRBJ2-3; size: -; D: TRBD1; DNA: TGTGCCATCACTCCGGGACAGGGAACAGATACGCAGTATTTT; CDR3: CAITPGQGTDTQYF
V: TRBV28; J: TRBJ1-2; size: -; D: TRBD1; DNA: TGTGCCAGCACGACAGGGGACTATGGCTACACCTTC; CDR3: CASTTGDYGYTF
V: TRBV4-3; J: TRBJ2-6; size: -; D: -; DNA: TGCGCCAGCAGCCATCCCACTAGGGCCCACTCTGGGGCCAACGTCCTGACTTTC; CDR3: CASSHPTRAHSGANVLTF
V: TRBV7-9; J: TRBJ2-7; size: -; D: TRBD1; DNA: TGTGCCAGCAGCTTAGTGACAGGGGGATGGCACGAGCAGTACTTC; CDR3: CASSLVTGGWHEQYF
V: TRBV19; J: TRBJ1-5; size: -; D: -; DNA: TGTGCCAGTAGCCGGGGGGGGAACTGGAATCAGCCCCAGCATTTT; CDR3: CASSRGGNWNQPQHF
V: TRBV5-6; J: TRBJ2-7; size: -; D: -; DNA: TGTGCCAGCAGCTTGATGTTGGCCGAGCAGTACTTC; CDR3: CASSLMLAEQYF
V: TRBV28; J: TRBJ2-7; size: -; D: TRBD2; DNA: TGTGCCAGCAGGGGGACTAGCGGGAGTCGCGAGCAGTACTTC; CDR3: CASRGTSGSREQYF
V: TRBV7-9; J: TRBJ2-1; size: once; D: TRBD2; DNA: TGTGCCAGCAGCGCCAGAGCGGGAGTTGTTGTAAATGAGCAGTTCTTC; CDR3: CASSARAGVVVNEQFF
V: TRBV11-2; J: TRBJ2-7; size: -; D: -; DNA: TGTGCCAGCAGCTCCCTCCAGGGTGCCTACGAGCAGTACTTC; CDR3: CASSSLQGAYEQYF
V: TRBV4-3; J: TRBJ2-1; size: once; D: -; DNA: TGCGCCAGCAGCCAAGAAGACAACTCCTACAATGAGCAGTTCTTC; CDR3: CASSQEDNSYNEQFF
V: TRBV27; J: TRBJ2-7; size: once; D: TRBD2; DNA: TGTGCCAGCAGTGAGGGACTAGCGGGACTCTACGAGCAGTACTTC; CDR3: CASSEGLAGLYEQYF
V: TRBV9; J: TRBJ2-7; size: -; D: -; DNA: TGTGCCAGCAGCACGCAGGGGCTCCCCTACGAGCAGTACTTC; CDR3: CASSTQGLPYEQYF
V: TRBV6-4; J: TRBJ1-2; size: -; D: -; DNA: TGTGCCAGCAGTGACCCTCCTCTGTACTATGGCTACACCTTC; CDR3: CASSDPPLYYGYTF
V: TRBV7-2; J: TRBJ1-1; size: -; D: -; DNA: TGTGCCAGCAGCGGAGGCACTGAAGCTTTCTTT; CDR3: CASSGGTEAFF
V: TRBV7-9; J: TRBJ1-6; size: few; D: -; DNA: TGTGCCAGCAGCTTAGTTGGGCAGGGTAATTCACCCCTCCACTTT; CDR3: CASSLVGQGNSPLHF
V: TRBV27; J: TRBJ1-1; size: -; D: -; DNA: TGTGCCAGCAGGTATGCGACGGGGGGAACTGAAGCTTTCTTT; CDR3: CASRYATGGTEAFF
V: TRBV5-1; J: TRBJ2-3; size: -; D: -; DNA: TGCGCCAGCAGCCGCGCCGGGGTAGCCAGTGATACGCAGTATTTT; CDR3: CASSRAGVASDTQYF
V: TRBV2; J: TRBJ1-2; size: -; D: TRBD1; DNA: TGTGCCAGCAGGCAACTGACAGGGGATAACTATGGCTACACCTTC; CDR3: CASRQLTGDNYGYTF
V: TRBV30; J: TRBJ1-2; size: few; D: -; DNA: TGTGCCTGGAGTCGGGACTATGGCTACACCTTC; CDR3: CAWSRDYGYTF
V: TRBV27; J: TRBJ2-3; size: -; D: TRBD2; DNA: TGTGCCAGCGGGAGACTAGCGGGAGGCGGCACAGATACGCAGTATTTT; CDR3: CASGRLAGGGTDTQYF
V: TRBV29-1; J: TRBJ1-1; size: -; D: -; DNA: TGCAGCGTCGTGAACACTGAAGCTTTCTTT; CDR3: CSVVNTEAFF
V: TRBV11-2; J: TRBJ1-1; size: -; D: -; DNA: TGTGCCAGCAGCTTCCCAGGTGCTTTGAACACTGAAGCTTTCTTT; CDR3: CASSFPGALNTEAFF
V: TRBV10-3; J: TRBJ2-1; size: -; D: -; DNA: TGTGCCATCAGAAAAACAGGGTTCAATGATGAGCAGTTCTTC; CDR3: CAIRKTGFNDEQFF
V: TRBV5-4; J: TRBJ2-5; size: -; D: -; DNA: TGTGCCAGTAGGCCTCTAGGGGAGGAAGAGACCCAGTACTTC; CDR3: CASRPLGEEETQYF
V: TRBV21-1; J: TRBJ2-7; size: -; D: -; DNA: TGTGCCAGCAGCAACCCCGGGACAGGGCCTTACGAGCAGTACTTC; CDR3: CASSNPGTGPYEQYF
V: TRBV10-3; J: TRBJ1-1; size: -; D: TRBD1; DNA: TGTGCCATCAGTGACCCAGGACAGGGGGACACTGAAGCTTTCTTT; CDR3: CAISDPGQGDTEAFF
V: TRBV19; J: TRBJ1-5; size: once; D: -; DNA: TGTGCCATCGGGCTCAGGGGATATAGCAATCAGCCCCAGCATTTT; CDR3: CAIGLRGYSNQPQHF
V: TRBV30; J: TRBJ2-3; size: -; D: -; DNA: TGTGCCTGTCCGGGTACACGTCTGGACACAGATACGCAGTATTTT; CDR3: CACPGTRLDTDTQYF
V: TRBV28; J: TRBJ2-7; size: -; D: TRBD2; DNA: TGTGCCAGCAGAGAGGCCGGGACTAGCGACTACGAGCAGTACTTC; CDR3: CASREAGTSDYEQYF
V: TRBV7-9; J: TRBJ1-1; size: -; D: TRBD1; DNA: TGTGCCAGCGCAACAGGGGACGAAGCTTTCTTT; CDR3: CASATGDEAFF
V: TRBV4-3; J: TRBJ2-1; size: -; D: TRBD1; DNA: TGCGCCAGCAGTCCAGACCAAACAGGGGCCTCCTACAATGAGCAGTTCTTC; CDR3: CASSPDQTGASYNEQFF
V: TRBV5-1; J: TRBJ2-5; size: -; D: TRBD2; DNA: TGCGCCAGCAGCTTGTTTGCGGGAGGGCCTGGGGAGACCCAGTACTTC; CDR3: CASSLFAGGPGETQYF
V: TRBV6-5; J: TRBJ2-7; size: -; D: -; DNA: TGTGCCAGCAGTTCATTAAGAGGCTACGAGCAGTACTTC; CDR3: CASSSLRGYEQYF
V: TRBV5-1; J: TRBJ2-3; size: -; D: -; DNA: TGCGCCAGCAGCTTGGCAACAGGGTCAGATACGCAGTATTTT; CDR3: CASSLATGSDTQYF
V: TRBV6-5; J: TRBJ1-1; size: -; D: -; DNA: TGTGCCAGCAGGGACAGATACTACACTGAAGCTTTCTTT; CDR3: CASRDRYYTEAFF